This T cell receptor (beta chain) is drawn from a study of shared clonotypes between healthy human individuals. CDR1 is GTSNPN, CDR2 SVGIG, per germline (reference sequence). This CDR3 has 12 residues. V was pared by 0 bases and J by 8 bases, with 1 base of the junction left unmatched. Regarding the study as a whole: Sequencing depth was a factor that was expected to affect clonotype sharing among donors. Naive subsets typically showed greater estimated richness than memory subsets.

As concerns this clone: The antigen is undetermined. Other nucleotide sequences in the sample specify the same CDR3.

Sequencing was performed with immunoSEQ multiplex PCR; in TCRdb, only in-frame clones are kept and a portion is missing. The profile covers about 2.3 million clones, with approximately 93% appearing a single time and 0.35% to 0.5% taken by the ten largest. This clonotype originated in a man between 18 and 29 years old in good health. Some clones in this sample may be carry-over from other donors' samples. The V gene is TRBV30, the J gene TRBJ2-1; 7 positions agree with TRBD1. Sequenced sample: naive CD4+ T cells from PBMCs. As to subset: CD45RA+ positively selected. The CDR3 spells CAWSVQGYEQFF. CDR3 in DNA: TGTGCCTGGAGTGTACAGGGGTATGAGCAGTTCTTC.